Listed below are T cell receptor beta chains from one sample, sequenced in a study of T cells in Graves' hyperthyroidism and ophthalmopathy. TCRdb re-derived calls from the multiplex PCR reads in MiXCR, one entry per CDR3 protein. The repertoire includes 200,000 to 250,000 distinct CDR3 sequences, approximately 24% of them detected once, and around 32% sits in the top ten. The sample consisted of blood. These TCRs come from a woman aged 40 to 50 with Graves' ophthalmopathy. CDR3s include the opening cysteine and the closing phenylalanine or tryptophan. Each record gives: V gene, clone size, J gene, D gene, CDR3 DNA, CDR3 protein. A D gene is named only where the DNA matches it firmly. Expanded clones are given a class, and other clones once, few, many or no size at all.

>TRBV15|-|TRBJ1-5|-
TGTGCCACCAGCAGAGATATTGTGGACAGAGTTAGCAATCAGCCCCAGCATTTT
CATSRDIVDRVSNQPQHF
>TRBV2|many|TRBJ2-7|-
TGTGCCAGCACCGAACCAGGGTTGGTCGAGCAGTACTTC
CASTEPGLVEQYF
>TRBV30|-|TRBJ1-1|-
TGTGCCTGGAGCCCGACTGCAGGTGAAGCTTTCTTT
CAWSPTAGEAFF
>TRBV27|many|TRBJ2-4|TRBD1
TGTGCCAGCAGTCATCAGCCGACAGGGGGTTTAAACATTCAGTACTTC
CASSHQPTGGLNIQYF
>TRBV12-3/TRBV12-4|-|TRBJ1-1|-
TGTGCCAGCATCCTTACCGGGCGATACACTGAAGCTTTCTTT
CASILTGRYTEAFF
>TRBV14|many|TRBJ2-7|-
TGTGCCAGCAGCCAAGATGGGTGGGTCGAGCAGTACTTC
CASSQDGWVEQYF
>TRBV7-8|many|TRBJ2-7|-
TGTGCCAGCAGCTTAGACTTTGGTGGCTCCTACGAGCAGTACTTC
CASSLDFGGSYEQYF
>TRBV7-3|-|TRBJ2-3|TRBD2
TGTGCCAGCAGCCCCTTAGCGGGAGGGCCGGTTGATACGCAGTATTTT
CASSPLAGGPVDTQYF
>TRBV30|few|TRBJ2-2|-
TGTGCCTGGAGGACGGACTGGACCGAACCGAACACCGGGGAGCTGTTTTTT
CAWRTDWTEPNTGELFF
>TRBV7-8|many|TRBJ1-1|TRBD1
TGTGCCAGCAAGGGACAGGGGGCGCTGGGCACTGAAGCTTTCTTT
CASKGQGALGTEAFF